Shown below are 8 T cell receptor beta chains from a single sample sequenced in a study of Graves' ophthalmopathy and Graves' hyperthyroidism. Amplification targeted the TCR beta CDR3 regions, with RNA transcripts as the source material. The workflow started with a first-round RT-PCR run with HTBI primers and then moved on to a second-round multiplex PCR. MiXCR was run by TCRdb on the multiplex PCR reads, yielding one entry per CDR3 protein. Found here are about 740,000 distinct CDR3 sequences, roughly two fifths of them singletons; the top ten hold 40% to 55%. The sample consisted of peripheral blood. These TCRs come from an adult man with Graves' ophthalmopathy.

J is TRBJ1-4 and V is TRBV6-5; D remains unclear. The V gene lost 7 bases and the J gene lost 8 bases, with 14 bases spanning the gap. This CDR3 comprises 13 residues. Germline CDR1 MNHEY, CDR2 SVGAGI. The CDR3 region is CASTLYLGEKLFF. The CDR3 nucleotides read TGTGCCAGCACCCTATACCTCGGGGAAAAACTGTTTTTT.

This clonotype was detected ten times or more. This chain links TRBV12-3 or TRBV12-4 with TRBJ1-1; a weak D match, TRBD1 (5 bases). The CDR3 contains 14 residues. Trimming took 3 bases from V and 5 from J, leaving 13 bases between them. The DNA for the CDR3 is TGTGCCAGCAGTTTGGGGGGACCTAGAACTGAAGCTTTCTTT. It translates to CASSLGGPRTEAFF.

This clonotype was found a few times. This chain connects TRBV20-1 to TRBJ2-7; TRBD1 aligns across 9 bases. Germline V gives CDR1 DFQATT, CDR2 SNEGSKA (reference sequence). V lost 4 bases to trimming and J lost 2 bases; unmatched junction nucleotides: 12. The CDR3 consists of 16 residues. CDR3 nucleotides: TGCAGTGCTACACCATCACAGGGGGCGATCGCCTACGAGCAGTACTTC. It specifies CSATPSQGAIAYEQYF.

At least ten counts were recorded for this clonotype. This sequence joins TRBV7-2 and TRBJ1-1, with 7 bases that match TRBD1. V shed 0 bases, J shed 7 bases, and the junction held 5 bases outside the gene matches. CDR3 length: 14 residues. CDR1 and CDR2 from the germline V gene are SGHTA and FQGNSA. For the CDR3, the DNA is TGTGCCAGCAGCTTAGCGGCTAGACAGGGTGAAGCTTTCTTT. Protein product: CASSLAARQGEAFF.

About this clonotype itself: A much larger clone differs by one base, so this may be a read error. Because the CDR3 is missing its conserved closing phenylalanine or tryptophan, this is likely a read error. The V and J genes are TRBV7-2 and TRBJ2-7; TRBD2 matches 10 bases. Trimming removed 1 base from V and 7 bases from J; junction bases left unmatched: 4. CDR3 length: 14 residues. CDR1 and CDR2 from the germline V gene are SGHTA and FQGNSA. This CDR3 is CASSLGLAGEEQYC. The CDR3 DNA sequence: TGTGCCAGCAGCTTAGGTCTAGCGGGAGAGGAGCAGTACTGC.

This clonotype was counted only a few times. The V and J genes are TRBV19 and TRBJ2-7; D ambiguous. The V gene lost 6 bases and the J gene lost 2 bases, with 8 bases spanning the gap. The V gene's germline CDR1 is LNHDA and CDR2 SQIVND (reference sequence). This CDR3 spans 12 amino acids. CDR3 DNA sequence: TGTGCCAGTAGGAATCCCCCCTACGAGCAGTACTTC. It yields the protein CASRNPPYEQYF.

This clonotype was observed at least ten times. V is TRBV2 and J is TRBJ1-6; weak D call: TRBD1 (6 bases). Per the germline V gene, CDR1 is SNHLY and CDR2 is FYNNEI. CDR3 size: 15 residues. V was trimmed by 4 bases and J by 7 bases, leaving 14 bases between them. The CDR3 reads CASSVLTGRNSPLHF. The CDR3 DNA sequence: TGTGCCAGCAGTGTTTTGACAGGTCGGAATTCACCCCTCCACTTT. Filled out from reference TRBV2 and TRBJ1-6, the complete variable domain reads EPEVTQTPSHQVTQMGQEVILRCVPISNHLYFYWYRQILGQKVEFLVSFYNNEISEKSEIFDDQFSVERPDGSNFTLKIRSTKLEDSAMYFCASSVLTGRNSPLHFGNGTRLTVT.

This clonotype was recorded once. V and J are TRBV2 and TRBJ1-1, with 7 positions matching TRBD1. CDR1 and CDR2 from the germline V gene are SNHLY and FYNNEI. The junction had 10 bases not matched to a gene; V was cut back by 8 bases and J by 4 bases. The CDR3 runs 14 residues. The DNA of the CDR3 is TGTGCCAGCTCACAAGGACAGGTTGTCACTGAAGCTTTCTTT. Translating gives CASSQGQVVTEAFF.